The 13 T cell receptor beta chains listed next were all sequenced from one sample in a study of T cell responses to AZD1222 COVID-19 vaccine. The repertoire was sequenced with immunoSEQ multiplex PCR; TCRdb's copy has only in-frame clones and lacks some. The data show fewer than 95,000 clones, 80% to 95% seen once. The source was peripheral blood, collected 28 days after the second AZD1222 dose. The receptors were sampled from an adult who received the AZD1222 COVID-19 vaccine.

This chain links TRBV6-2 or TRBV6-3 with TRBJ1-5, with a weak D call TRBD1 (6 bases). Per germline, CDR1 MNHEY and CDR2 SVGEGT. CDR3 length: 13 amino acids. V lost 4 bases and J lost 5, with 9 bases in between. The CDR3: CASSFYRDQPQHF. DNA of the CDR3: TGTGCCAGCAGTTTTTACAGGGATCAGCCCCAGCATTTT.

The chain uses TRBV6-5 and TRBJ1-5; D is uncertain. CDR1 is MNHEY, CDR2 SVGAGI, per germline. The V and J ends lost 6 bases and 9 bases respectively, with 12 bases between them. The CDR3 loop spans 12 amino acids. The CDR3 nucleotides read TGTGCCAGCAGGCTTCTGGGAGGGCCCCAGCATTTT. It translates to CASRLLGGPQHF.

A single count supports this clone. CDR3 sequence reads: CASSELGGVNTEAFF. CDR3 coding DNA: TGTGCCAGCAGTGAATTGGGGGGAGTGAACACTGAAGCTTTCTTT. The chain links TRBV2 to TRBJ1-1, with D tentatively TRBD1 (5 bases). The CDR3 extends over 15 amino acids. Trimming left V 2 bases short and J 0 bases short, with 10 bases between. CDR1 and CDR2 (germline): SNHLY, FYNNEI.

The chain combines TRBV11-2 with TRBJ1-1; D ambiguous. CDR1 and CDR2 (germline): SGHAT, FQNNGV. The germline V and J ends were trimmed by 6 bases and 1 base, with 9 bases remaining between them. The CDR3 runs 13 residues. The CDR3 loop reads CASRRGQNTEAFF. The DNA of the CDR3 is TGTGCCAGCAGAAGAGGGCAGAACACTGAAGCTTTCTTT. Looking up the rest from reference TRBV11-2 and TRBJ1-1 gives the full variable domain: EAGVAQSPRYKIIEKRQSVAFWCNPISGHATLYWYQQILGQGPKLLIQFQNNGVVDDSQLPKDRFSAERLKGVDSTLKIQPAKLEDSAVYLCASRRGQNTEAFFGQGTRLTVV.

The chain recombines TRBV9 with TRBJ2-7; 7 nucleotides agree with TRBD1. Losses at the gene ends were 0 bases for V and 3 bases for J; bases not matched to a gene: 6. The germline gives CDR1 SGDLS, CDR2 YYNGEE. This CDR3 spans 15 amino acids. In DNA form, the CDR3 reads TGTGCCAGCAGCGTAGCTTCGCAGGGGGTCTACGAGCAGTACTTC. This sequence encodes CASSVASQGVYEQYF.

This chain joins TRBV5-1 and TRBJ1-1; 8 positions match TRBD1. Trimming cost V 4 bases and J 5 bases; bases outside gene matches: 7. Germline V CDR1 and CDR2: SGHRS, YFSETQ. The CDR3 has 14 residues. CDR3 protein: CASSVQGAGTEAFF. CDR3 nucleotides: TGCGCCAGCAGCGTTCAGGGGGCTGGTACTGAAGCTTTCTTT.

The chain employs TRBV5-1 and TRBJ1-6; tentative D call: TRBD1 (6 bases). Germline CDR1 SGHRS, CDR2 YFSETQ. The germline V and J ends were trimmed by 0 bases and 10 bases, with 11 bases remaining between them. This CDR3 spans 14 amino acids. CDR3 bases: TGCGCCAGCAGCTTGGACAGGGAAAGATCACCCCTCCACTTT. This sequence encodes CASSLDRERSPLHF.

The rearrangement links TRBV10-1 to TRBJ2-1, with TRBD2 identical over 10 bases. The CDR3 consists of 12 residues. Germline-derived CDR1 and CDR2 are WNHNN and SYGVQD (reference sequence). Losses at the gene ends were 2 bases for V and 14 bases for J; bases not matched to a gene: 3. The CDR3 DNA follows: TGCGCCAGCAGTGAGACTAGCGGGAATGAGTTCTTC. Protein: CASSETSGNEFF.

A few counts support this clone. The chain employs TRBV9 and TRBJ1-1; D remains unclear. Per the germline V gene, CDR1 is SGDLS and CDR2 is YYNGEE. The CDR3 loop spans 14 amino acids. Trimming removed 1 base at V and 4 bases at J, with 11 bases between. CDR3 DNA: TGTGCCAGCAGCGTATCCCCCGTCGGCACTGAAGCTTTCTTT. It is translated as CASSVSPVGTEAFF.

This chain links TRBV19 with TRBJ2-1; TRBD1 matches 8 bases. The CDR3 extends over 17 amino acids. Germline V CDR1 and CDR2: LNHDA, SQIVND (reference sequence). Unmatched junction bases numbered 10, after V lost 3 bases and J lost 3 bases. The CDR3 DNA sequence: TGTGCCAGTAGTATGGGAATCGGGACAGGAAACTACAATGAGCAGTTCTTC. The encoded protein is CASSMGIGTGNYNEQFF.

The rearrangement links TRBV6-9 to TRBJ1-3, with 8 bases identical to TRBD1. The V gene's germline CDR1 is MNHGY and CDR2 SVAAGI. CDR3 length: 14 amino acids. Trimming cost V 9 bases and J 3 bases; bases outside gene matches: 7. The CDR3 nucleotides are TGTGCCAGATCGCAGGGGGCACTTGGAAACACCATATATTTT. This codes for CARSQGALGNTIYF.

This CDR3 is CASSYSQGYGYTF. CDR3 nucleotides: TGTGCCAGCAGTTACTCTCAGGGCTATGGCTACACCTTC. The chain links TRBV6-5 to TRBJ1-2; D might be TRBD1 (5 bases). The CDR3 totals 13 residues. Trimming removed 0 bases from V and 4 bases from J, with 6 bases in between. Germline assignment: CDR1 MNHEY and CDR2 SVGAGI.

This clone is a singleton in its sample. The chain uses TRBV7-3 and TRBJ2-1; D is ambiguous. Trimming took off 2 bases at V and 5 bases at J, with 10 bases between the two ends. Germline V gene lookup returns CDR1 SGHTA and CDR2 FQGTGA. This CDR3 contains 14 residues. The CDR3 region has the DNA TGTGCCAGCAGCTTACCTGGCGGAGACAATGAGCAGTTCTTC. Amino acids: CASSLPGGDNEQFF.